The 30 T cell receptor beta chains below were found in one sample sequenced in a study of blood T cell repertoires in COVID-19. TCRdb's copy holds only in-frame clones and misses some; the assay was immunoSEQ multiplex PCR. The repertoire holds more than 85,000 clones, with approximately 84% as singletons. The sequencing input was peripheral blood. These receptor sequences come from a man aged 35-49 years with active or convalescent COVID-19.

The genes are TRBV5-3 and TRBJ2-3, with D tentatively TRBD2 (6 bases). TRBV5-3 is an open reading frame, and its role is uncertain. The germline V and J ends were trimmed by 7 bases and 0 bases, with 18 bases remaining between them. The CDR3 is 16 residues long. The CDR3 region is CARLLRLAISTDTQYF. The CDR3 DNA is TGTGCCAGACTCCTAAGGCTAGCGATTAGCACAGATACGCAGTATTTT.

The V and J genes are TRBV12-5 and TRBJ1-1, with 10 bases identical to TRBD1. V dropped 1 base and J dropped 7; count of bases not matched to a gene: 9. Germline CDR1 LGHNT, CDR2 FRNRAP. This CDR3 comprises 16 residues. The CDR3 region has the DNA TGTGCTAGTGGTTTGGGACGACAGGGGGCGAGGGGTGAAGCTTTCTTT. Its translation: CASGLGRQGARGEAFF. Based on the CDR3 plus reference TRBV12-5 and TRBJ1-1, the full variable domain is DARVTQTPRHKVTEMGQEVTMRCQPILGHNTVFWYRQTMMQGLELLAYFRNRAPLDDSGMPKDRFSAEMPDATLATLKIQPSEPRDSAVYFCASGLGRQGARGEAFFGQGTRLTVV.

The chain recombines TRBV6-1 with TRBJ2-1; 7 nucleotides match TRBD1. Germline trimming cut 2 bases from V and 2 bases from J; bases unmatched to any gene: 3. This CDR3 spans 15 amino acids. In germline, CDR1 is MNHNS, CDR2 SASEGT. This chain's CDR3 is CASSELGGPYNEQFF. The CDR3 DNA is TGTGCCAGCAGTGAACTAGGGGGCCCCTACAATGAGCAGTTCTTC.

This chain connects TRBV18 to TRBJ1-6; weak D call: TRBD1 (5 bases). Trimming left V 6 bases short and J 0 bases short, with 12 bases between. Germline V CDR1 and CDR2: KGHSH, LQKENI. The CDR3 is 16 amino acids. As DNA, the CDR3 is TGTGCCAGCTCGTCAACAGGAAGCTCCTATAATTCACCCCTCCACTTT. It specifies CASSSTGSSYNSPLHF.

The CDR3 loop reads CASSLVMGAGTEAFF. CDR3 nucleotides: TGTGCCAGCAGCTTAGTTATGGGGGCGGGCACTGAAGCTTTCTTT. The rearrangement joins TRBV7-2 to TRBJ1-1, with D possibly TRBD1 on 6 matching bases. Per germline, CDR1 SGHTA and CDR2 FQGNSA. Trimming stripped 1 base from V and 4 bases from J, with 13 bases between. The CDR3 spans 15 residues.

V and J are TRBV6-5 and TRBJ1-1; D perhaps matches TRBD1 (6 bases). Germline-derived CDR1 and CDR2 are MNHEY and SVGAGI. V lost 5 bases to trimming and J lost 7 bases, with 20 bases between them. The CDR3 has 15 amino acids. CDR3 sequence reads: CASSPPEGDGNEAFF. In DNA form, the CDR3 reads TGTGCCAGCAGTCCCCCCGAGGGGGACGGTAATGAAGCTTTCTTT.

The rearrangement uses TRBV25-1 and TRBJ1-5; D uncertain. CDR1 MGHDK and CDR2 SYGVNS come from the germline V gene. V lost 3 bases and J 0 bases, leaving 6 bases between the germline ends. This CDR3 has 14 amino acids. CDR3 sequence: CASSDLFSNQPQHF. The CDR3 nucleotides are TGTGCCAGCAGTGACCTATTTAGCAATCAGCCCCAGCATTTT.

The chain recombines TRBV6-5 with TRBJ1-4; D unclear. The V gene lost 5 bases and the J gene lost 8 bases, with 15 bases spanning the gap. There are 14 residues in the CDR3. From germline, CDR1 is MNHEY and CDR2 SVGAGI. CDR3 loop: CASSRSGSKEKLFF. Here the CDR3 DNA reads TGTGCCAGCAGTCGTAGCGGGTCGAAAGAAAAACTGTTTTTT.

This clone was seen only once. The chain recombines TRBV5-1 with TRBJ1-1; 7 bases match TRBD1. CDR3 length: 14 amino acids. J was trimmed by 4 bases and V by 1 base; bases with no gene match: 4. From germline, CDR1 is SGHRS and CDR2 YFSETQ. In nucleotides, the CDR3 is TGCGCCAGCAGCTTGACAGGGGTGATCACTGAAGCTTTCTTT. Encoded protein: CASSLTGVITEAFF. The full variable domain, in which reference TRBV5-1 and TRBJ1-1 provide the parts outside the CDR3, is KAGVTQTPRYLIKTRGQQVTLSCSPISGHRSVSWYQQTPGQGLQFLFEYFSETQRNKGNFPGRFSGRQFSNSRSEMNVSTLELGDSALYLCASSLTGVITEAFFGQGTRLTVV.

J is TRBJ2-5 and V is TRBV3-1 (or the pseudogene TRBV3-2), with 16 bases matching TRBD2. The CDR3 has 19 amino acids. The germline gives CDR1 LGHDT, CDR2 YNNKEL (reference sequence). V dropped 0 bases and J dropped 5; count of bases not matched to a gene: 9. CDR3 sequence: CASSQEGTSGGARRETQYF. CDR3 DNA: TGTGCCAGCAGCCAAGAGGGGACTAGCGGGGGGGCTAGGCGGGAGACCCAGTACTTC.

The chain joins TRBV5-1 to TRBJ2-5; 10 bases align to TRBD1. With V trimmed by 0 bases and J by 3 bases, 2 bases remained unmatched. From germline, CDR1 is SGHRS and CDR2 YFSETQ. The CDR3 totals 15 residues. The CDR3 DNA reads TGCGCCAGCAGCTTGGGAGGGACAGGGGAAGAGACCCAGTACTTC. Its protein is CASSLGGTGEETQYF. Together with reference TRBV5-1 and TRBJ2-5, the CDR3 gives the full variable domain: KAGVTQTPRYLIKTRGQQVTLSCSPISGHRSVSWYQQTPGQGLQFLFEYFSETQRNKGNFPGRFSGRQFSNSRSEMNVSTLELGDSALYLCASSLGGTGEETQYFGPGTRLLVL.

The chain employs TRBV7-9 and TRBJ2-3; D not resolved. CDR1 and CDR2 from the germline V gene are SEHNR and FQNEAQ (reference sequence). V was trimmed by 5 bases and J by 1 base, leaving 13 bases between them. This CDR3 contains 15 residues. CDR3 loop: CASSLGQQRTDTQYF. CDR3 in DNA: TGTGCCAGCAGCCTGGGCCAGCAGCGCACAGATACGCAGTATTTT.

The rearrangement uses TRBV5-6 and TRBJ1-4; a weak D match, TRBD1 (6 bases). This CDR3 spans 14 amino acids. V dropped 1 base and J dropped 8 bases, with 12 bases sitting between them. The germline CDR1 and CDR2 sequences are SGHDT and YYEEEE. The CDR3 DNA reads TGTGCCAGCAGCTTGCGCGGGGGGCGCGAAAAACTGTTTTTT. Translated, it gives CASSLRGGREKLFF.

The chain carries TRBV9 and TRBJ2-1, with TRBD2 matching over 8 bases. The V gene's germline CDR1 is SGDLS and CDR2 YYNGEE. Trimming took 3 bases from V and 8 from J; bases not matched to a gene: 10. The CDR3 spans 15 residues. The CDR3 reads CASSAGTSIWYEQFF. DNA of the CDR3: TGTGCCAGCAGCGCAGGGACTAGTATATGGTATGAGCAGTTCTTC. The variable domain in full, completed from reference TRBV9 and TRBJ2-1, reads DSGVTQTPKHLITATGQRVTLRCSPRSGDLSVYWYQQSLDQGLQFLIQYYNGEERAKGNILERFSAQQFPDLHSELNLSSLELGDSALYFCASSAGTSIWYEQFFGPGTRLTVL.

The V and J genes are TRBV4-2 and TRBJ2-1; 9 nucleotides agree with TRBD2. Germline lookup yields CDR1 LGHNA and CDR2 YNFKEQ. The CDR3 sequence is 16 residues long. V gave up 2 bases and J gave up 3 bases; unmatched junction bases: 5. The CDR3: CASSQFSGGDYNEQFF. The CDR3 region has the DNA TGTGCCAGCAGCCAATTTAGCGGGGGCGACTACAATGAGCAGTTCTTC.

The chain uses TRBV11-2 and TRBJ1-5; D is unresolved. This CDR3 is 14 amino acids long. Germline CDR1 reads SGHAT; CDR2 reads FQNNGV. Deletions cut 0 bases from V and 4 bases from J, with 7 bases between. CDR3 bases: TGTGCCAGCAGCTTAGATAACAGAAATCAGCCCCAGCATTTT. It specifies CASSLDNRNQPQHF.

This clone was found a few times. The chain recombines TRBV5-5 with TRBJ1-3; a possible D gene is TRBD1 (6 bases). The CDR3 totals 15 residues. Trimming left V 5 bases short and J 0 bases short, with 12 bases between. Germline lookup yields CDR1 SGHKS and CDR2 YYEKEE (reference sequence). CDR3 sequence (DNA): TGTGCCAGCAGTGTTGGGGGGGCCTCTGGAAACACCATATATTTT. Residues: CASSVGGASGNTIYF.

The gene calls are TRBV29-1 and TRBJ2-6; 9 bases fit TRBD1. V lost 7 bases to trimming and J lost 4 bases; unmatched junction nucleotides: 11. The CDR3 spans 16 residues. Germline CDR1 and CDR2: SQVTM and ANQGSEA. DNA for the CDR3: TGCAGCGCCTCCGGGACAGGGTTGCGGGGGGCCAACGTCCTGACTTTC. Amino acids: CSASGTGLRGANVLTF. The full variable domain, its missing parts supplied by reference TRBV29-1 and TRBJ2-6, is SAVISQKPSRDICQRGTSLTIQCQVDSQVTMMFWYRQQPGQSLTLIATANQGSEATYESGFVIDKFPISRPNLTFSTLTVSNMSPEDSSIYLCSASGTGLRGANVLTFGAGSRLTVL.

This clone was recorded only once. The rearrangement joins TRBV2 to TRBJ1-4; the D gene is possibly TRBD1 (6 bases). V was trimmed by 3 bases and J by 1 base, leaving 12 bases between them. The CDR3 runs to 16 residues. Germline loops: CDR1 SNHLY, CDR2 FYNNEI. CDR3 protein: CASSEAWGQTNEKLFF. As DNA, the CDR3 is TGTGCCAGCAGTGAGGCGTGGGGGCAAACTAATGAAAAACTGTTTTTT.

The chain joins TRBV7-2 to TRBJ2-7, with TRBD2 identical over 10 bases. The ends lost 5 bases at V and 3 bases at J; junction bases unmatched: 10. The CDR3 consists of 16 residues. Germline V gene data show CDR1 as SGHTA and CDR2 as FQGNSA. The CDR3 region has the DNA TGTGCCAGCAGCATACGATCCGGGACTAGCGACTACGAGCAGTACTTC. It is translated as CASSIRSGTSDYEQYF.

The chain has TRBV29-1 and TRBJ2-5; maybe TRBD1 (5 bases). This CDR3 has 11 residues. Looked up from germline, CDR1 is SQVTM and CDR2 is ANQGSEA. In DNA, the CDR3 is TGCTTGGGGCGGTTCCAAGAGACCCAGTACTTC. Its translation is CLGRFQETQYF.

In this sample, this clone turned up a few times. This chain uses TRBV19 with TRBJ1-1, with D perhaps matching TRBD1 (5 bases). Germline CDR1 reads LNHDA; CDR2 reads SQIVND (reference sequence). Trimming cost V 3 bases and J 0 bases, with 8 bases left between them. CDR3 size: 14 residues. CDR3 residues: CASSIRELNTEAFF. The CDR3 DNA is TGTGCCAGTAGTATCAGGGAACTGAACACTGAAGCTTTCTTT.

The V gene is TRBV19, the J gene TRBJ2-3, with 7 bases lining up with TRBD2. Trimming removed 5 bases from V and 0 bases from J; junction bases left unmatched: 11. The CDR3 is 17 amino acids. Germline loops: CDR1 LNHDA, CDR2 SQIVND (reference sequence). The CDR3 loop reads CASSEGRVAASTDTQYF. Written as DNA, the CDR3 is TGTGCCAGTAGTGAAGGGAGGGTGGCAGCTAGCACAGATACGCAGTATTTT.

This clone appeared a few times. The CDR3 is CASGLELGGHYEQYF. CDR3 DNA sequence: TGTGCTAGTGGTTTGGAGCTAGGAGGTCACTACGAGCAGTACTTC. This chain uses TRBV12-5 with TRBJ2-7; possibly TRBD2 for D (5 bases). Germline V CDR1 and CDR2: LGHNT, FRNRAP. Trimming cost V 1 base and J 3 bases, with 13 bases left between them. This CDR3 comprises 15 residues.

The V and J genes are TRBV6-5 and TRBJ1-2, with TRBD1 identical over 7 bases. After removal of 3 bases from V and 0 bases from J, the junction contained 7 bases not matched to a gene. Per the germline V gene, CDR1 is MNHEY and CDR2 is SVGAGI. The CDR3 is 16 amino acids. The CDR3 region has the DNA TGTGCCAGCAGTTATCTCACAGGGGCCTCTAACTATGGCTACACCTTC. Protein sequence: CASSYLTGASNYGYTF.

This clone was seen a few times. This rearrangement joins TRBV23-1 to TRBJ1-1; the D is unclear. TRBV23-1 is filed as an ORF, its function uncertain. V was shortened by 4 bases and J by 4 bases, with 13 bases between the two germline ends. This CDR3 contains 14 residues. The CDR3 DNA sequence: TGCGCCAGCAGTCGCTTCACATGCGGCACTGAAGCTTTCTTT. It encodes CASSRFTCGTEAFF.

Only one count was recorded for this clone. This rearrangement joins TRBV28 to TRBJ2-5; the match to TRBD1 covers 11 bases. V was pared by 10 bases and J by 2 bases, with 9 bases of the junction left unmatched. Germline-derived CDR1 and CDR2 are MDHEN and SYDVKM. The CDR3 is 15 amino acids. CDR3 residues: CAIKHRDRGQETQYF. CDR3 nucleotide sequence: TGTGCCATAAAACACCGGGACAGGGGGCAAGAGACCCAGTACTTC.

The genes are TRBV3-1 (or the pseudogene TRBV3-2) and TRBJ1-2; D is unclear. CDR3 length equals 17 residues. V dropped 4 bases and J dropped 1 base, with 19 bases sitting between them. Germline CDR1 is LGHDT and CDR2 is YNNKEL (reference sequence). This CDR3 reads CASSPILTEGVNYGYTF. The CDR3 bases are TGTGCCAGCAGCCCCATTCTCACTGAGGGAGTTAACTATGGCTACACCTTC.

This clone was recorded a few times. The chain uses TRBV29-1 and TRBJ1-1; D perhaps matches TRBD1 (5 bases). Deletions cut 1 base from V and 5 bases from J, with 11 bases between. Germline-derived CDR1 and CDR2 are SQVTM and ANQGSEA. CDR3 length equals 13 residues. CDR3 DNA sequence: TGCAGCGTTGAAGGCAGGGCGAGGACTGAAGCTTTCTTT. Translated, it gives CSVEGRARTEAFF.

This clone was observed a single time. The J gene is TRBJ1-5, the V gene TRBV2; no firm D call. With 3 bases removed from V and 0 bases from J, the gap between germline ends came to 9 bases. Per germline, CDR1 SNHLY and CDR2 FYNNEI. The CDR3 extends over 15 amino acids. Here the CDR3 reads CASSDWRDSNQPQHF. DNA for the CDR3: TGTGCCAGCAGTGATTGGAGGGATAGCAATCAGCCCCAGCATTTT.